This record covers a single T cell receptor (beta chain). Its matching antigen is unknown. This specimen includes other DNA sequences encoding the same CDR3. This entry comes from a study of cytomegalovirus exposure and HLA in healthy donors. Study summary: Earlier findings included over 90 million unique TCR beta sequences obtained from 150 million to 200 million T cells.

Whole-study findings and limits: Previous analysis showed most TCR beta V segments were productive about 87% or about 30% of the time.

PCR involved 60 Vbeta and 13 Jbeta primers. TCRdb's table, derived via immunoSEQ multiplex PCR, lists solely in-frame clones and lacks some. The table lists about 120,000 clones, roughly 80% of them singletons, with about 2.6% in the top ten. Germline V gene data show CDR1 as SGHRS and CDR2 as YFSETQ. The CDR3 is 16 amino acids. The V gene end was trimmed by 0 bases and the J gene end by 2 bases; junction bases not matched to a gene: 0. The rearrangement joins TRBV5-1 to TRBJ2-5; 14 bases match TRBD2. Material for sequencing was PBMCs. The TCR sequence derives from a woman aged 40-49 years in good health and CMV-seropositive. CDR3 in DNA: TGCGCCAGCAGCTTGGGACTAGCGGGAGGGCAAGAGACCCAGTACTTC. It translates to CASSLGLAGGQETQYF.